Below, 2 T cell receptor beta chains from the same sample are listed, as sequenced in a study of cytotoxic CD8 clonotypes in ibrutinib-treated CLL. Using immunoSEQ multiplex PCR, the repertoire was profiled, and TCRdb retains in-frame clones only, with some absent. The data contain 200,000 to 250,000 clones, more than 65% of them seen just once; the ten biggest clones take up about 6.4%. The sequenced sample was PBMCs, obtained after 12 months of ibrutinib treatment. These receptors originate from a human donor with chronic lymphocytic leukemia.

The gene calls are TRBV19 and TRBJ1-5, with a tentative D call TRBD1 (5 bases). V was pared by 11 bases and J by 3 bases, with 23 bases between. In germline, CDR1 is LNHDA, CDR2 SQIVND (reference sequence). This CDR3 comprises 16 residues. The CDR3 spells CAARQVEGMNNQPQHF. CDR3 nucleotide sequence: TGTGCCGCTAGGCAGGTGGAGGGGATGAACAATCAGCCCCAGCATTTT.

The chain recombines TRBV18 with TRBJ1-5; D gene ambiguous. This CDR3 spans 16 amino acids. The germline V gene has CDR1 KGHSH and CDR2 LQKENI. V lost 1 base and J 0 bases, leaving 10 bases between the germline ends. CDR3 DNA: TGTGCCAGCTCACCACGCCAATCGTATAGCAATCAGCCCCAGCATTTT. It codes for CASSPRQSYSNQPQHF.